The clone carrying this T cell receptor (beta chain) was picked up a small number of times. Blood RNA came from unsorted whole blood; germline DNA was also extracted. This specimen comes from a study of tumor-infiltrating lymphocytes in primary liver carcinoma. V lost 8 bases to trimming and J lost 9 bases; unmatched junction nucleotides: 6. This CDR3 comprises 13 residues. Germline assignment: CDR1 WSHSY and CDR2 SAAADI. Total RNA (approximately 500 ng) served as template for TCR beta cDNA synthesis primed by a constant-region primer. A slightly modified ARM-PCR protocol with three nested multiplex PCR rounds produced these TCR beta libraries. Researchers ran the first two PCR rounds for ten to eleven cycles each with TRBV1-TRBV30 forward primers and a C-beta reverse primer. TCRdb reanalysed the multiplex PCR reads using MiXCR and keeps one entry per CDR3 protein. The sample shows approximately 330,000 distinct CDR3 sequences, around three fifths of them seen only once.

This clonotype was obtained from a man aged 35 to 55 with primary liver carcinoma and hepatitis B virus infection. The chain couples TRBV10-2 to TRBJ1-6, with 8 bases lining up with TRBD1. The sample was peripheral blood. CDR3 loop: CASGDRGGSPLHF. For the CDR3, the DNA is TGCGCCAGCGGAGACAGGGGAGGTTCACCCCTCCACTTT.